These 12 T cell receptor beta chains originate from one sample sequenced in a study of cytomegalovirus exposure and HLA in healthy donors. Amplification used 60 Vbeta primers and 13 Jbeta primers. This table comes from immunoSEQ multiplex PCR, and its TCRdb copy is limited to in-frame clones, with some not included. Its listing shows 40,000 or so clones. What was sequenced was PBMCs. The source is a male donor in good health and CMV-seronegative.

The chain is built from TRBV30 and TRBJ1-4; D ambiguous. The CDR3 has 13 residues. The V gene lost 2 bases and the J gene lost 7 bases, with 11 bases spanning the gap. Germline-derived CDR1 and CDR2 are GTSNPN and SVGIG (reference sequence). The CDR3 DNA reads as TGTGCCTGGAGTCGTATCCGGGGTGAAAAACTGTTTTTT. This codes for CAWSRIRGEKLFF.

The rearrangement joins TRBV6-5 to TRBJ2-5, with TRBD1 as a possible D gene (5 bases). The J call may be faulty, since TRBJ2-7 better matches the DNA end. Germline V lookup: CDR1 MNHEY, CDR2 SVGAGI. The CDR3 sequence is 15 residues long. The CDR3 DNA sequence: TGTGCCAGCAGGCGAGCACCGGTCAGGGCCTACGAGCAGTACTTC. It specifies CASRRAPVRAYEQYF.

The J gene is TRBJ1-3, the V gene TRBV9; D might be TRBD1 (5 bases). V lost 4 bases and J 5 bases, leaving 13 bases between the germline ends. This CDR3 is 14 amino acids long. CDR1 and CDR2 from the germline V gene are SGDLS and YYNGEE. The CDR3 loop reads CASSPTGARNTIYF. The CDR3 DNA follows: TGTGCCAGCAGCCCAACAGGCGCACGAAACACCATATATTTT.

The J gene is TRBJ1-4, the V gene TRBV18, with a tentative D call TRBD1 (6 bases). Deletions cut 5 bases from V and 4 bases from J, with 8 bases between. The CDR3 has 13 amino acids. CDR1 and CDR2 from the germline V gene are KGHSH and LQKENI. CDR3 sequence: CASSKDSNEKLFF. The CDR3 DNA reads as TGTGCCAGCTCAAAGGACAGTAATGAAAAACTGTTTTTT.

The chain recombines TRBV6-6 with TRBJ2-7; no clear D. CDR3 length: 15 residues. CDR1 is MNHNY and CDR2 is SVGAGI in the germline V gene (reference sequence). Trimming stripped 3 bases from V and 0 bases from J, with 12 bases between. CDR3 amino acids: CASSYLFASSYEQYF. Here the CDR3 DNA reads TGTGCCAGCAGTTATTTATTCGCGAGCTCCTACGAGCAGTACTTC.

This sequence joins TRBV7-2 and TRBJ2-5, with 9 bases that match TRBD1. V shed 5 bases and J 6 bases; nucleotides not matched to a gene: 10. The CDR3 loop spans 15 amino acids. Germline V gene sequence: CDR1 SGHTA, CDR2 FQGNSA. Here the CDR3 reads CASSRTPGTGKTQYF. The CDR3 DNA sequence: TGTGCCAGCAGCCGGACCCCCGGGACAGGGAAGACCCAGTACTTC. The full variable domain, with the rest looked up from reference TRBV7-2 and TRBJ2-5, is GAGVSQSPSNKVTEKGKDVELRCDPISGHTALYWYRQSLGQGLEFLIYFQGNSAPDKSGLPSDRFSAERTGGSVSTLTIQRTQQEDSAVYLCASSRTPGTGKTQYFGPGTRLLVL.

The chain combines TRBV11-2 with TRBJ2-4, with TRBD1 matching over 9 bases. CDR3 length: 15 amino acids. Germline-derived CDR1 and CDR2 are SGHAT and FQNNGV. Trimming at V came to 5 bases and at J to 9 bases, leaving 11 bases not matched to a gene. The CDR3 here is CASSTPGTGSGIQYF. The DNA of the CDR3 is TGTGCCAGCAGCACCCCCGGGACAGGGTCTGGCATTCAGTACTTC.

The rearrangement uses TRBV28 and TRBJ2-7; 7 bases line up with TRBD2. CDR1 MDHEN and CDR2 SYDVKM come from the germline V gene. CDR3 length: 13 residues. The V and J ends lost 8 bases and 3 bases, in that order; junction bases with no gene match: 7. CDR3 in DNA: TGTGCCAGCCAACTCCCGGGAGGCTACGAGCAGTACTTC. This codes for CASQLPGGYEQYF.

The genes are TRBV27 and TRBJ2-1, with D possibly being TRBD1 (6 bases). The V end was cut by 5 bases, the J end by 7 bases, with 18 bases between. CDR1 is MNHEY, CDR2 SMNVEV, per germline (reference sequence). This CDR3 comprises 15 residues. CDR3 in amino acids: CASSPLDRDSNEQFF. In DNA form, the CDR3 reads TGTGCCAGCAGTCCGTTGGACAGAGACTCGAATGAGCAGTTCTTC.

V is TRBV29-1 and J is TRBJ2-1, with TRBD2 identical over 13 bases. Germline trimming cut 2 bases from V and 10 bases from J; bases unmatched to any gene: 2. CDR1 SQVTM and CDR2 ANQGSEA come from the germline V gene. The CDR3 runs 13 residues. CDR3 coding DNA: TGCAGCGTTGAATCGGGACTAGCGGGAGAGCAGTTCTTC. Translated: CSVESGLAGEQFF.

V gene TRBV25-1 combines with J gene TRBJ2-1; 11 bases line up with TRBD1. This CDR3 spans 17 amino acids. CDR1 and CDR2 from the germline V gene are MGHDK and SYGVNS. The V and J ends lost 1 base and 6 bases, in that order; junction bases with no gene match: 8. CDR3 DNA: TGTGCCAGCAGTGAATCTAAAGGACAGGGGGCGCGCAATGAGCAGTTCTTC. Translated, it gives CASSESKGQGARNEQFF.

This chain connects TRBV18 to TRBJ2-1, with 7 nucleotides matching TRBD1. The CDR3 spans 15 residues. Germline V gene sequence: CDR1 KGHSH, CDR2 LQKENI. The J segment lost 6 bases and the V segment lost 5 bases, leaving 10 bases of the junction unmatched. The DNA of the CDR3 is TGTGCCAGCTCAACAGGGGACCCCCCAGGCAATGAGCAGTTCTTC. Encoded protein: CASSTGDPPGNEQFF.